The 32 T cell receptor beta chains below come from one sample, sequenced in a study of blood T cell repertoires in COVID-19. Libraries were prepared by immunoSEQ multiplex PCR; TCRdb keeps only in-frame clonotypes and omits some of them. The sample yields about 130,000 clones, more than 70% seen once. Sequences were obtained from peripheral blood. The source of these receptors is a man aged 50-60 years with acute or convalescent COVID-19.

The V call is TRBV6-4, the J call TRBJ2-1, with 7 nucleotides matching TRBD2. Germline CDR1 reads MRHNA; CDR2 reads SNTAGT. The junction had 8 bases not matched to a gene; V was cut back by 3 bases and J by 6 bases. CDR3 size: 15 residues. The CDR3 DNA sequence: TGTGCCAGCAGTGATCGCGGACTAGGACCCAATGAGCAGTTCTTC. It translates to CASSDRGLGPNEQFF.

CDR3 coding DNA: TGTGCCAGCAGCTTATCCAATAGCAATCAGCCCCAGCATTTT. Residues: CASSLSNSNQPQHF. The chain recombines TRBV7-2 with TRBJ1-5; no clear D. V was cut by 2 bases and J by 0 bases, with 5 bases left in between. Per the germline V gene, CDR1 is SGHTA and CDR2 is FQGNSA. The CDR3 is made up of 14 amino acids. The variable domain in full, completed from reference TRBV7-2 and TRBJ1-5, reads GAGVSQSPSNKVTEKGKDVELRCDPISGHTALYWYRQSLGQGLEFLIYFQGNSAPDKSGLPSDRFSAERTGGSVSTLTIQRTQQEDSAVYLCASSLSNSNQPQHFGDGTRLSIL.

The gene calls are TRBV4-2 and TRBJ2-7; 9 nucleotides match TRBD1. Trimming cost V 5 bases and J 7 bases; bases outside gene matches: 12. The CDR3 totals 15 residues. Germline lookup yields CDR1 LGHNA and CDR2 YNFKEQ. The CDR3 nucleotides read TGTGCCAGCAGCGAAAGGGACAGGGCATATTCGGAGCAGTACTTC. Its translation: CASSERDRAYSEQYF.

The J gene is TRBJ1-1, the V gene TRBV10-1; D might be TRBD1 (6 bases). The CDR3 is made up of 14 amino acids. With 2 bases removed from V and 3 bases from J, the gap between germline ends came to 10 bases. Germline CDR1 WNHNN, CDR2 SYGVQD (reference sequence). The CDR3 loop is CASSEGGGYTEAFF. CDR3 coding DNA: TGCGCCAGCAGTGAGGGGGGGGGCTACACTGAAGCTTTCTTT.

The V gene is TRBV5-4, the J gene TRBJ2-4, with D perhaps TRBD2 (6 bases). V was trimmed by 2 bases and J by 0 bases, leaving 15 bases between them. The CDR3 contains 17 residues. Per germline, CDR1 SGHNT and CDR2 YYREEE (reference sequence). In nucleotides, the CDR3 is TGTGCCAGCAGCTTCGGTGGGCGGGACGGAGCCAAAAACATTCAGTACTTC. This codes for CASSFGGRDGAKNIQYF.

V usage is TRBV9 and J usage is TRBJ2-2; 9 bases are shared with TRBD2. The CDR3 extends over 19 amino acids. The trim removed 0 bases at V and 6 bases at J, leaving 15 bases unmatched. The germline CDR1 and CDR2 sequences are SGDLS and YYNGEE. The CDR3 protein is CASSVAPLGRLAGPGELFF. As DNA, the CDR3 is TGTGCCAGCAGCGTAGCTCCCCTAGGAAGGCTAGCGGGACCCGGGGAGCTGTTTTTT.

The CDR3 sequence is CASSRAVGTEAFF. The CDR3 DNA sequence: TGTGCCAGCTCACGTGCGGTTGGCACTGAAGCTTTCTTT. The chain links TRBV18 to TRBJ1-1; D uncertain. Germline values: CDR1 KGHSH, CDR2 LQKENI. Trimming shortened V by 4 bases and J by 4 bases, and 10 bases separated the two germline ends. The CDR3 totals 13 residues.

The chain employs TRBV5-1 and TRBJ1-1, with D possibly TRBD1 on 5 matching bases. Germline values: CDR1 SGHRS, CDR2 YFSETQ. The CDR3 loop spans 14 amino acids. V was clipped by 5 bases and J by 1 base, with 12 bases between them. CDR3 protein: CASRETVTNTEAFF. CDR3 nucleotides: TGCGCCAGCAGAGAGACAGTCACGAACACTGAAGCTTTCTTT.

The gene calls are TRBV19 and TRBJ2-1, with 9 bases that match TRBD2. CDR1 and CDR2 (germline): LNHDA, SQIVND (reference sequence). This CDR3 contains 15 residues. The J segment lost 4 bases and the V segment lost 1 base, leaving 2 bases of the junction unmatched. DNA of the CDR3: TGTGCCAGTAGTATAGGTAGCGGGAGTTACAATGAGCAGTTCTTC. This encodes CASSIGSGSYNEQFF.

As concerns this clone: The junction differs from germline at one of its ends, possibly a read error. The chain joins TRBV28 to TRBJ2-1; D remains unclear. Per germline, CDR1 MDHEN and CDR2 SYDVKM. The CDR3 is made up of 11 amino acids. The CDR3 region has the DNA TGTGTCAGCACGGTTTACAATGAGCAGTTCTTC. Translated: CVSTVYNEQFF.

The rearrangement links TRBV29-1 to TRBJ2-7; 7 bases line up with TRBD1. V shed 6 bases and J 1 base; nucleotides not matched to a gene: 9. This CDR3 comprises 14 residues. The germline gives CDR1 SQVTM, CDR2 ANQGSEA. CDR3 DNA sequence: TGCAGCGTCGCATGGGGACAGTTATCCTACGAGCAGTACTTC. It specifies CSVAWGQLSYEQYF.

V gene TRBV19 combines with J gene TRBJ2-5; D remains unclear. Germline CDR1 LNHDA, CDR2 SQIVND (reference sequence). V lost 5 bases and J 2 bases, leaving 12 bases between the germline ends. The CDR3 has 14 residues. CDR3 residues: CASSFRIGQETQYF. Written as DNA, the CDR3 is TGTGCCAGTAGTTTCAGGATAGGACAAGAGACCCAGTACTTC. The variable domain in full, completed from reference TRBV19 and TRBJ2-5, reads DGGITQSPKYLFRKEGQNVTLSCEQNLNHDAMYWYRQDPGQGLRLIYYSQIVNDFQKGDIAEGYSVSREKKESFPLTVTSAQKNPTAFYLCASSFRIGQETQYFGPGTRLLVL.

The V gene is TRBV30, the J gene TRBJ1-2; no reliable D call. Trimming left V 4 bases short and J 4 bases short, with 10 bases between. The CDR3 contains 12 residues. Germline CDR1 GTSNPN, CDR2 SVGIG (reference sequence). This chain's CDR3 is CAWKEVSYGYTF. The CDR3 bases are TGTGCCTGGAAAGAGGTTAGCTATGGCTACACCTTC.

This clone has more than one count but fewer than ten. The rearrangement links TRBV2 to TRBJ1-5; 7 nucleotides line up with TRBD1. After removal of 4 bases from V and 6 bases from J, the junction contained 9 bases not matched to a gene. CDR3 size: 15 residues. Germline V gene lookup returns CDR1 SNHLY and CDR2 FYNNEI. CDR3: CASSGGTVGGQPQHF. The CDR3 DNA follows: TGTGCCAGCAGTGGCGGGACAGTTGGGGGTCAGCCCCAGCATTTT.

The V gene is TRBV28, the J gene TRBJ2-3, with D hard to call. The CDR3 sequence is 13 residues long. With 6 bases removed from V and 3 bases from J, the gap between germline ends came to 10 bases. Germline V lookup: CDR1 MDHEN, CDR2 SYDVKM. CDR3 protein: CASSPGSTDTQYF. The CDR3 region has the DNA TGTGCCAGCAGCCCCGGTTCGACAGATACGCAGTATTTT.

The CDR3 here is CSAKSGTSYNEQFF. For the CDR3, the DNA is TGCAGCGCCAAGAGCGGGACCTCCTACAATGAGCAGTTCTTC. V gene TRBV29-1 combines with J gene TRBJ2-1; 7 bases align to TRBD2. J gave up 0 bases and V 7 bases, and 6 bases lay outside the gene matches. Germline CDR1 is SQVTM and CDR2 is ANQGSEA. CDR3 size: 14 residues.

The CDR3 protein is CSASRGGGFSYEQYF. CDR3 DNA: TGCAGTGCTAGTCGGGGCGGGGGGTTCTCCTACGAGCAGTACTTC. The chain has TRBV20-1 and TRBJ2-7; 8 positions match TRBD2. Germline V lookup: CDR1 DFQATT, CDR2 SNEGSKA (reference sequence). The CDR3 contains 15 residues. Trimming cost V 3 bases and J 0 bases; bases outside gene matches: 7.

The chain has TRBV6-2 or TRBV6-3 and TRBJ2-7; 7 positions match TRBD2. This CDR3 has 16 residues. The V segment lost 5 bases and the J segment 1 base; nucleotides outside the gene matches: 11. Germline-derived CDR1 and CDR2 are MNHEY and SVGEGT. The DNA for the CDR3 is TGTGCCAGCAGTCAACCGCCGGGACTAACATCCTACGAGCAGTACTTC. Translated: CASSQPPGLTSYEQYF.

The chain couples TRBV19 to TRBJ1-2; tentatively, D is TRBD1 (6 bases). CDR3 length equals 16 residues. Trimming pared 1 base from V and 4 bases from J, leaving 16 bases between. CDR1 LNHDA and CDR2 SQIVND come from the germline V gene (reference sequence). CDR3 loop: CASSIVGGSVGYGYTF. CDR3 sequence (DNA): TGTGCCAGTAGTATAGTTGGGGGCTCGGTGGGCTATGGCTACACCTTC.

V gene TRBV9 combines with J gene TRBJ2-3; TRBD2 matches 11 bases. V was clipped by 0 bases and J by 3 bases; unmatched bases: 12. The CDR3 extends over 19 amino acids. The germline gives CDR1 SGDLS, CDR2 YYNGEE. This chain's CDR3 is CASSVATTVAGGPTDTQYF. The CDR3 DNA is TGTGCCAGCAGCGTAGCTACGACGGTAGCGGGGGGGCCTACAGATACGCAGTATTTT.

The V call is TRBV6-5, the J call TRBJ2-3; 11 bases align to TRBD1. V lost 7 bases and J lost 4; bases outside the gene matches: 4. CDR3 length equals 14 residues. Germline V gene data show CDR1 as MNHEY and CDR2 as SVGAGI. The CDR3 loop is CASKDRGRADTQYF. In DNA, the CDR3 is TGTGCCAGCAAGGACAGGGGGCGCGCAGATACGCAGTATTTT.

J is TRBJ1-1 and V is TRBV29-1, with a possible D match to TRBD1 (6 bases). CDR3 size: 13 residues. The V gene lost 4 bases and the J gene lost 3 bases, with 12 bases spanning the gap. The germline V gene has CDR1 SQVTM and CDR2 ANQGSEA. DNA for the CDR3: TGCAGCGTTGGGGGGGGCGGGCACACTGAAGCTTTCTTT. This translates into CSVGGGGHTEAFF. The whole variable domain, filled in from reference TRBV29-1 and TRBJ1-1, reads SAVISQKPSRDICQRGTSLTIQCQVDSQVTMMFWYRQQPGQSLTLIATANQGSEATYESGFVIDKFPISRPNLTFSTLTVSNMSPEDSSIYLCSVGGGGHTEAFFGQGTRLTVV.

The rearrangement joins TRBV20-1 to TRBJ1-4; 7 positions match TRBD1. V trimming: 3 bases; J trimming: 8 bases; junction bases outside the gene matches: 6. The germline gives CDR1 DFQATT, CDR2 SNEGSKA (reference sequence). This CDR3 is built from 13 residues. The CDR3 reads CSASLQGGEKLFF. The CDR3 DNA reads TGCAGTGCTAGTCTCCAGGGGGGCGAAAAACTGTTTTTT.

CDR3 residues: CASSSFSFNQPQHF. CDR3 bases: TGTGCCAGCAGTTCCTTCTCCTTTAATCAGCCCCAGCATTTT. J is TRBJ1-5 and V is TRBV6-2 or TRBV6-3; D gene ambiguous. The CDR3 has 14 amino acids. With 4 bases removed from V and 4 bases from J, the gap between germline ends came to 11 bases. In germline, CDR1 is MNHEY, CDR2 SVGEGT.

The CDR3 region is CASRSTGEAFF. The CDR3 coding sequence is TGTGCCAGCAGGTCTACAGGCGAAGCTTTCTTT. The chain uses TRBV11-3 and TRBJ1-1, with D perhaps matching TRBD1 (5 bases). Germline values: CDR1 SGHNT, CDR2 YENEEA. CDR3 length: 11 residues. V gave up 6 bases and J gave up 8 bases, with 10 bases separating them. The whole variable domain, filled in from reference TRBV11-3 and TRBJ1-1, reads EAGVVQSPRYKIIEKKQPVAFWCNPISGHNTLYWYLQNLGQGPELLIRYENEEAVDDSQLPKDRFSAERLKGVDSTLKIQPAELGDSAVYLCASRSTGEAFFGQGTRLTVV.

This clone was counted once. V is TRBV11-1 and J is TRBJ1-1; D may be TRBD1 (5 bases). V lost 5 bases, J lost 4 bases, and 14 bases lay in between. The CDR3 length is 14 residues. Germline V CDR1 and CDR2: SGHAT, FQDESV (reference sequence). The CDR3 nucleotides are TGTGCCAGCAGCGTGATGGGGCCGGGCACTGAAGCTTTCTTT. It codes for CASSVMGPGTEAFF.

In its sample, this clone was seen once. This rearrangement joins TRBV5-1 to TRBJ2-7, with 9 bases matching TRBD1. This CDR3 is 15 amino acids long. Germline assignment: CDR1 SGHRS and CDR2 YFSETQ. V was pared by 4 bases and J by 4 bases, with 9 bases of the junction left unmatched. The CDR3 region is CASSLVGTGKYEQYF. The CDR3 DNA follows: TGCGCCAGCAGCCTAGTAGGGACAGGGAAATACGAGCAGTACTTC.

As regards this clone: Germline and junction disagree at one end, which may indicate a read error. Other DNA sequences of this sample code for an identical CDR3. The rearrangement joins TRBV11-2 to TRBJ2-1, with TRBD2 matching 8 bases. CDR3 length: 16 amino acids. The germline CDR1 and CDR2 sequences are SGHAT and FQNNGV. As DNA, the CDR3 is TGTGCCAGCAGGTTAGGACTAGCCTTGCCGTACAATGAGCAGTTCTTC. This encodes CASRLGLALPYNEQFF.

The chain combines TRBV2 with TRBJ1-4; no definite D call. Germline V gene lookup returns CDR1 SNHLY and CDR2 FYNNEI. The CDR3 totals 15 residues. The V gene lost 3 bases and the J gene lost 0 bases, with 8 bases spanning the gap. This CDR3 reads CASSDQATTNEKLFF. The CDR3 DNA follows: TGTGCCAGCAGTGACCAGGCCACAACTAATGAAAAACTGTTTTTT.

Written as DNA, the CDR3 is TGTGCCAGCAGCCAAGACAGGGGCGAAGGCTCCGAGCAGTACTTC. This gives the protein CASSQDRGEGSEQYF. V is TRBV14 and J is TRBJ2-7, with D maybe TRBD1 (6 bases). V lost 0 bases and J 6 bases, leaving 15 bases between the germline ends. The CDR3 is made up of 15 amino acids. From germline, CDR1 is SGHDN and CDR2 FVKESK.

The V call is TRBV3-1 (or the pseudogene TRBV3-2), the J call TRBJ1-2; unclear D gene. The germline gives CDR1 LGHDT, CDR2 YNNKEL (reference sequence). V gave up 0 bases and J gave up 6 bases, with 11 bases separating them. The CDR3 is 14 residues long. The CDR3 region is CASSQDLGSDGYTF. The CDR3 DNA reads as TGTGCCAGCAGCCAAGATCTCGGGTCGGATGGCTACACCTTC.

In its sample, this clone was seen once. The chain carries TRBV11-2 and TRBJ2-5; D might be TRBD1 (5 bases). V lost 1 base and J lost 5, with 14 bases in between. This CDR3 comprises 15 residues. Germline CDR1 reads SGHAT; CDR2 reads FQNNGV. This chain's CDR3 is CASSLGTGSWETQYF. The CDR3 DNA sequence: TGTGCCAGCAGCTTAGGTACAGGATCTTGGGAGACCCAGTACTTC.